This T cell receptor beta chain comes out of a study of blood T cell repertoires in COVID-19. The germline gives CDR1 LNHDA, CDR2 SQIVND (reference sequence). The CDR3 contains 13 residues. V was pared by 7 bases and J by 5 bases, with 9 bases between. Recruits, aged roughly 18 to 90 years, lived in 20 to 30 US areas. Method: immunoSEQ multiplex PCR; TCRdb's copy keeps in-frame clones and lacks some. The sample consists of over 250,000 clones, around 83% of them appearing once. J is TRBJ1-6 and V is TRBV19, with D maybe TRBD1 (6 bases). The source material was PBMCs or T cells enriched from blood (not recorded which). The origin of this receptor is a middle-aged man who had been exposed to COVID-19. The CDR3 DNA is TGTGCCAGTAAGCAGGGGCATAATTCACCCCTCCACTTT. It is translated as CASKQGHNSPLHF.